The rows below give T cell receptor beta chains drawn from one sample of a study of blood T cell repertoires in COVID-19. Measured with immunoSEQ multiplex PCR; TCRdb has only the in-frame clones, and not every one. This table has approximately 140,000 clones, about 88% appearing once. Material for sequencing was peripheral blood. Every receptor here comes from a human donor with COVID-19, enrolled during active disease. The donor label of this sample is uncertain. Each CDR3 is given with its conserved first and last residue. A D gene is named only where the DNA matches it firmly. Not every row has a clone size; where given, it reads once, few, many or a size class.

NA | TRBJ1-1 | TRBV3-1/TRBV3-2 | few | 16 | CASTKRGGGRYTEAFF | TGTGCCAGCACCAAGAGAGGGGGAGGGAGATACACTGAAGCTTTCTTT
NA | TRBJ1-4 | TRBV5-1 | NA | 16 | CASSPALIATNEKLFF | TGCGCCAGCAGCCCCGCCCTAATAGCAACTAATGAAAAACTGTTTTTT
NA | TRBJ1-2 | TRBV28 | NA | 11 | CASISDYGYTF | TGTGCCAGCATCTCGGACTATGGCTACACCTTC
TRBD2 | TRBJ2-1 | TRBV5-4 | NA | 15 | CASSLVAGVYNEQFF | TGTGCCAGCAGCTTGGTAGCGGGAGTCTACAATGAGCAGTTCTTC
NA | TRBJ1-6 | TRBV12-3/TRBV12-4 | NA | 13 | CASSMTGNSPLHF | TGTGCCAGCAGTATGACGGGGAATTCACCCCTCCACTTT
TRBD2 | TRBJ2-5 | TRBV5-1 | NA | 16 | CASSLMLAGHQETQYF | TGCGCCAGCAGCTTGATGCTAGCGGGGCACCAAGAGACCCAGTACTTC
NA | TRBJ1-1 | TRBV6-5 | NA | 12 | CASRETNTEAFF | TGTGCCAGCAGGGAGACGAACACTGAAGCTTTCTTT
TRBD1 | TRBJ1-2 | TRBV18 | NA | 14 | CASSPGQAYYGYTF | TGTGCCAGCTCACCGGGACAGGCCTACTATGGCTACACCTTC
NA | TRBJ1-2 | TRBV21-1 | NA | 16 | CASNRDRGPTPCGYTF | TGTGCCAGCAACCGGGACAGGGGGCCTACTCCTTGTGGCTACACCTTC
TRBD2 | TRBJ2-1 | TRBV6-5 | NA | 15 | CASSPTSGGWNEQFF | TGTGCCAGCAGTCCGACTAGCGGGGGGTGGAATGAGCAGTTCTTC
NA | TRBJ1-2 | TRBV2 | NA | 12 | CASRTVYYGYTF | TGTGCCAGCAGGACAGTTTACTATGGCTACACCTTC
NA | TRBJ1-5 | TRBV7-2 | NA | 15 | CASRLAGQVNQPQHF | TGTGCCAGCAGACTTGCAGGGCAGGTCAATCAGCCCCAGCATTTT
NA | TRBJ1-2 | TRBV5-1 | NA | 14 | CASSLAGHDYGYTF | TGCGCCAGCAGCTTGGCTGGGCACGACTATGGCTACACCTTC
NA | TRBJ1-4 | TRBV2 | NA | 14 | CASRAGLGRGKLFF | TGTGCCAGTAGAGCGGGACTCGGGCGGGGAAAACTGTTTTTT
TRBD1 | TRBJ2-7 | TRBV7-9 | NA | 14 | CASSLAGGGYEQYF | TGTGCCAGCAGCTTAGCAGGGGGCGGGTACGAGCAGTACTTC
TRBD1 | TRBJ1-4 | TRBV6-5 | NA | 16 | CASSYSGDRAGEKLFF | TGTGCCAGCAGTTACTCGGGGGACAGGGCGGGAGAAAAACTGTTTTTT
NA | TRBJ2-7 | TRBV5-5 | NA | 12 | CASSLGLAEQYF | TGTGCCAGCAGCTTGGGCCTAGCGGAGCAGTACTTC